This is a list of T cell receptor beta chains from one sample in a study of PD-1 blockade in classical Hodgkin lymphoma. Method: immunoSEQ multiplex PCR; TCRdb's copy keeps in-frame clones and lacks some. The sample lists approximately 41,000 clones; 86% were seen once. Sequenced material: peripheral blood mononuclear cells (PBMCs), taken before the second cycle of nivolumab. These receptors were obtained from a human donor with classical Hodgkin lymphoma. CDR3s include the opening cysteine and the closing phenylalanine or tryptophan. The order of the fields is V gene, D gene, J gene, clone size, CDR3 DNA, CDR3 protein. A D gene is named only where the DNA matches it firmly. Clone sizes are given selectively: once, few, many, or a class where the clone is expanded.

V gene: TRBV7-9
D gene: TRBD1
J gene: TRBJ2-2
clone size: .
CDR3 DNA: TGTGCCAGCAGCGAAACCAGGGGGCTTGGCGGGGAGCTGTTTTTT
CDR3 protein: CASSETRGLGGELFF

V gene: TRBV18
D gene: .
J gene: TRBJ1-1
clone size: .
CDR3 DNA: TGTGCCAGCTCACCAGGAGGGGCCTCTAACACTGAAGCTTTCTTT
CDR3 protein: CASSPGGASNTEAFF

V gene: TRBV5-1
D gene: TRBD2
J gene: TRBJ2-3
clone size: .
CDR3 DNA: TGCGCCAGCAGCGCCGCGACTAGCAAAAGCACAGATACGCAGTATTTT
CDR3 protein: CASSAATSKSTDTQYF

V gene: TRBV5-4
D gene: .
J gene: TRBJ1-4
clone size: .
CDR3 DNA: TGTGCCAGCAGCCCGGGGACGTCGGCTAATGAAAAACTGTTTTTT
CDR3 protein: CASSPGTSANEKLFF

V gene: TRBV7-3
D gene: TRBD1
J gene: TRBJ2-1
clone size: .
CDR3 DNA: TGTGCCAGCAGCCTAGAAGGACAGGGGGGCAATGAGCAGTTCTTC
CDR3 protein: CASSLEGQGGNEQFF

V gene: TRBV9
D gene: TRBD2
J gene: TRBJ2-7
clone size: .
CDR3 DNA: TGTGCCAGCAGCGTAGGGCCTAGCGGGGGCTACGAGCAGTACTTC
CDR3 protein: CASSVGPSGGYEQYF

V gene: TRBV2
D gene: .
J gene: TRBJ2-2
clone size: .
CDR3 DNA: TGTGCCAGCAGTGAACTGGCTTCCACCGGGGAGCTGTTTTTT
CDR3 protein: CASSELASTGELFF

V gene: TRBV9
D gene: .
J gene: TRBJ2-1
clone size: .
CDR3 DNA: TGTGCCAGCAGCATAGGTCGCAATGAGCAGTTCTTC
CDR3 protein: CASSIGRNEQFF

V gene: TRBV28
D gene: TRBD2
J gene: TRBJ2-1
clone size: .
CDR3 DNA: TGTGCCAGCAGTTTATACCCGGGGGGGCCCAGAAATGAGCAGTTCTTC
CDR3 protein: CASSLYPGGPRNEQFF

V gene: TRBV9
D gene: TRBD2
J gene: TRBJ2-7
clone size: .
CDR3 DNA: TGTGCCAGCAGCCCCGGGGGGGCGGGCGAGCAGTACTTC
CDR3 protein: CASSPGGAGEQYF

V gene: TRBV19
D gene: .
J gene: TRBJ2-5
clone size: .
CDR3 DNA: TGTGCCAGTAGTATAGGTAACCAAGAGACCCAGTACTTC
CDR3 protein: CASSIGNQETQYF

V gene: TRBV5-8
D gene: .
J gene: TRBJ1-3
clone size: .
CDR3 DNA: TGTGCCAGCAGCAGGGGACACCAGAGCTCTGGAAACACCATATATTTT
CDR3 protein: CASSRGHQSSGNTIYF

V gene: TRBV6-1
D gene: .
J gene: TRBJ2-7
clone size: .
CDR3 DNA: TGTGCCAGCAGTGAAGCTACAGGGGAGGCCTACGAGCAGTACTTC
CDR3 protein: CASSEATGEAYEQYF

V gene: TRBV6-6
D gene: TRBD1
J gene: TRBJ1-1
clone size: .
CDR3 DNA: TGTGCCAGCAGTACGACAGGGGGGCGCGCTGAAGCTTTCTTT
CDR3 protein: CASSTTGGRAEAFF

V gene: TRBV5-4
D gene: .
J gene: TRBJ1-1
clone size: .
CDR3 DNA: TGTGCCAGCAGCTTGGGGGCGACACCCACTTCTGAAGCTTTCTTT
CDR3 protein: CASSLGATPTSEAFF

V gene: TRBV7-8
D gene: .
J gene: TRBJ1-2
clone size: .
CDR3 DNA: TGTGCCAGCAGGCCGGACACTAACTATGGCTACACCTTC
CDR3 protein: CASRPDTNYGYTF

V gene: TRBV4-2
D gene: .
J gene: TRBJ1-1
clone size: .
CDR3 DNA: TGTGCCAGCAGGCAACCGTGGGACGGACCGTCTGCTGAAGCTTTCTTT
CDR3 protein: CASRQPWDGPSAEAFF

V gene: TRBV15
D gene: .
J gene: TRBJ2-1
clone size: .
CDR3 DNA: TGTGCCACCAGCACGTCCCAGGGGCGCCGGAATGAGCAGTTCTTC
CDR3 protein: CATSTSQGRRNEQFF

V gene: TRBV10-3
D gene: TRBD1
J gene: TRBJ2-7
clone size: .
CDR3 DNA: TGTGCCATCAGTTTTACAGACAGGGGGAGCTCCTACGAGCAGTACTTC
CDR3 protein: CAISFTDRGSSYEQYF

V gene: TRBV5-5
D gene: TRBD2
J gene: TRBJ2-1
clone size: .
CDR3 DNA: TGTGCCAGCAGCTTGGTGTCTAGCGGCTACAATGAGCAGTTCTTC
CDR3 protein: CASSLVSSGYNEQFF

V gene: TRBV7-2
D gene: TRBD2
J gene: TRBJ2-1
clone size: .
CDR3 DNA: TGTGCCAGCAGCTTAGCGCTTAGCGGGTGGTTCTACAATGAGCAGTTCTTC
CDR3 protein: CASSLALSGWFYNEQFF

V gene: TRBV19
D gene: .
J gene: TRBJ2-3
clone size: .
CDR3 DNA: TGTGCCAGTACCCCAGGGGGGTGGCGTAGGACAGATACGCAGTATTTT
CDR3 protein: CASTPGGWRRTDTQYF

V gene: TRBV7-2
D gene: .
J gene: TRBJ1-1
clone size: .
CDR3 DNA: TGTGCCAGCAGCTTAGCGTGGGGTAACACTGAAGCTTTCTTT
CDR3 protein: CASSLAWGNTEAFF

V gene: TRBV7-2
D gene: TRBD1
J gene: TRBJ2-7
clone size: few
CDR3 DNA: TGTGCCAGCAGCTTAGCCGGGACAGGTAGCTACGAGCAGTACTTC
CDR3 protein: CASSLAGTGSYEQYF

V gene: TRBV15
D gene: .
J gene: TRBJ2-5
clone size: .
CDR3 DNA: TGTGCCACCAGCAGAGATCCAGACAGTAGAGAGACCCAGTACTTC
CDR3 protein: CATSRDPDSRETQYF

V gene: TRBV5-1
D gene: TRBD2
J gene: TRBJ2-7
clone size: .
CDR3 DNA: TGCGCCAGCAGCTTGGGGACTAGCGGGAGGGGGGACGAGCAGTACTTC
CDR3 protein: CASSLGTSGRGDEQYF

V gene: TRBV10-3
D gene: .
J gene: TRBJ2-2
clone size: .
CDR3 DNA: TGTGCCATCAGTGGGGGGACGGGCACCGGGGAGCTGTTTTTT
CDR3 protein: CAISGGTGTGELFF

V gene: TRBV5-1
D gene: TRBD1
J gene: TRBJ1-1
clone size: .
CDR3 DNA: TGCGCCAGCAGCTTAGGGGGCATGAACACTGAAGCTTTCTTT
CDR3 protein: CASSLGGMNTEAFF

V gene: TRBV7-8
D gene: .
J gene: TRBJ1-5
clone size: .
CDR3 DNA: TGTGCCAGCAGCTCCCGGACCGACCCGGGACAGCCCCAGCATTTT
CDR3 protein: CASSSRTDPGQPQHF

V gene: TRBV18
D gene: .
J gene: TRBJ2-7
clone size: .
CDR3 DNA: TGTGCCAGCTCACCACTCCCAGGGGGTAGCGGGGCCTACGAGCAGTACTTC
CDR3 protein: CASSPLPGGSGAYEQYF

V gene: TRBV29-1
D gene: .
J gene: TRBJ2-1
clone size: .
CDR3 DNA: TGCAGCGTTGGGGAGGTTAATGAGCAGTTCTTC
CDR3 protein: CSVGEVNEQFF

V gene: TRBV28
D gene: TRBD1
J gene: TRBJ2-5
clone size: .
CDR3 DNA: TGTGCCAGCAGAGGGGTGGGGGACAGAGCCTTGACCCAGTACTTC
CDR3 protein: CASRGVGDRALTQYF

V gene: TRBV19
D gene: .
J gene: TRBJ2-7
clone size: .
CDR3 DNA: TGTGCCAGTAGTATCGGGGACGGCCTATCGGTGCAGTACTTC
CDR3 protein: CASSIGDGLSVQYF

V gene: TRBV28
D gene: .
J gene: TRBJ1-1
clone size: .
CDR3 DNA: TGTGCCAGCAGTGGAGAGTGGGGGGCCGCTTTCTTT
CDR3 protein: CASSGEWGAAFF

V gene: TRBV9
D gene: TRBD1
J gene: TRBJ2-6
clone size: once
CDR3 DNA: TGTGCCAGCAGCGTAGGGAAGGGGACAGTTTCTGGGGCCAACGTCCTGACTTTC
CDR3 protein: CASSVGKGTVSGANVLTF

V gene: TRBV15
D gene: .
J gene: TRBJ2-3
clone size: .
CDR3 DNA: TGTGCCACCAGCAGAGATTGGGCGAGCACGCAGTATTTT
CDR3 protein: CATSRDWASTQYF

V gene: TRBV7-8
D gene: .
J gene: TRBJ2-7
clone size: .
CDR3 DNA: TGTGCCAGCAGCTTAGCCCAGGGCTACGAGCAGTACTTC
CDR3 protein: CASSLAQGYEQYF

V gene: TRBV4-1
D gene: .
J gene: TRBJ2-3
clone size: .
CDR3 DNA: TGCGCCAGCAGCCAAGATGGAGCGACAGATACGCAGTATTTT
CDR3 protein: CASSQDGATDTQYF

V gene: TRBV4-1
D gene: .
J gene: TRBJ1-2
clone size: .
CDR3 DNA: TGCGCCAGCAGCCAAGGGGGTATGACAGCATATGGCTACACCTTC
CDR3 protein: CASSQGGMTAYGYTF

V gene: TRBV6-5
D gene: .
J gene: TRBJ2-1
clone size: .
CDR3 DNA: TGTGCCAGCAGTTACCGAAAGGGAGAAAGGAATGAGCAGTTCTTC
CDR3 protein: CASSYRKGERNEQFF

V gene: TRBV11-1
D gene: TRBD2
J gene: TRBJ2-7
clone size: .
CDR3 DNA: TGTGCCAGCAGCTTAGGACTAGCGGGCTTCTCCTACGAGCAGTACTTC
CDR3 protein: CASSLGLAGFSYEQYF

V gene: TRBV18
D gene: .
J gene: TRBJ1-4
clone size: .
CDR3 DNA: TGTGCCAGCTCACCAAGGGATTTGGAAAAACTGTTTTTT
CDR3 protein: CASSPRDLEKLFF

V gene: TRBV11-2
D gene: TRBD1
J gene: TRBJ1-2
clone size: .
CDR3 DNA: TGTGCCAGCAGCTTAGGGGGACAGGGTTACTCCTATGGCTACACCTTC
CDR3 protein: CASSLGGQGYSYGYTF

V gene: TRBV5-4
D gene: TRBD2
J gene: TRBJ2-2
clone size: .
CDR3 DNA: TGTGCCAGCAGCCCATCCAGCGGGAGGGCCGCCGGGGAGCTGTTTTTT
CDR3 protein: CASSPSSGRAAGELFF

V gene: TRBV28
D gene: TRBD2
J gene: TRBJ2-1
clone size: .
CDR3 DNA: TGTGCCAGTCAAGCCGGGGGGATCAATGAGCAGTTCTTC
CDR3 protein: CASQAGGINEQFF

V gene: TRBV18
D gene: .
J gene: TRBJ1-2
clone size: .
CDR3 DNA: TGTGCCAGCTCACCCACTCAAACCCCCTATGGCTACACCTTC
CDR3 protein: CASSPTQTPYGYTF

V gene: TRBV28
D gene: TRBD1
J gene: TRBJ2-7
clone size: medium-sized
CDR3 DNA: TGTGCCAGCAGTTTAGACGAACAGGGGCGATACGAGCAGTACTTC
CDR3 protein: CASSLDEQGRYEQYF

V gene: TRBV5-4
D gene: .
J gene: TRBJ2-3
clone size: .
CDR3 DNA: TGTGCCAGCAGCCCGGGGCCGAGCACAGATACGCAGTATTTT
CDR3 protein: CASSPGPSTDTQYF

V gene: TRBV7-9
D gene: .
J gene: TRBJ1-2
clone size: .
CDR3 DNA: TGTGCCAGCAGCTTAGGTGGGGCTGACGGCTACACCTTC
CDR3 protein: CASSLGGADGYTF

V gene: TRBV2
D gene: .
J gene: TRBJ2-2
clone size: .
CDR3 DNA: TGTGCCAGCCACAGGGACTTGTCGAACACCGGGGAGCTGTTTTTT
CDR3 protein: CASHRDLSNTGELFF

V gene: TRBV18
D gene: TRBD1
J gene: TRBJ2-3
clone size: .
CDR3 DNA: TGTGCCAGCTCGCGAGACAGGGGAACAGATACGCAGTATTTT
CDR3 protein: CASSRDRGTDTQYF

V gene: TRBV5-6
D gene: TRBD2
J gene: TRBJ2-5
clone size: .
CDR3 DNA: TGTGCCAGCAGAAAAACTAGCGGGGGGTACCAAGAGACCCAGTACTTC
CDR3 protein: CASRKTSGGYQETQYF

V gene: TRBV6-1
D gene: TRBD1
J gene: TRBJ2-2
clone size: .
CDR3 DNA: TGTGCCAGCAGTGAAAAGTTCGGACAGGGGTTTCGAAGTGGGGAGCTGTTTTTT
CDR3 protein: CASSEKFGQGFRSGELFF

V gene: TRBV6-5
D gene: .
J gene: TRBJ2-3
clone size: .
CDR3 DNA: TGTGCCAGCAGTTACTCGGTGGGGACAGATACGCAGTATTTT
CDR3 protein: CASSYSVGTDTQYF

V gene: TRBV5-1
D gene: .
J gene: TRBJ2-5
clone size: .
CDR3 DNA: TGCGCCAGCAGCTTACGTCGGGACCCCGGGCAAGAGACCCAGTACTTC
CDR3 protein: CASSLRRDPGQETQYF

V gene: TRBV4-3
D gene: .
J gene: TRBJ2-5
clone size: .
CDR3 DNA: TGCGCCAGCAGCCAATCGCTTACTTCGGGGGGCCTGGAGACCCAGTACTTC
CDR3 protein: CASSQSLTSGGLETQYF